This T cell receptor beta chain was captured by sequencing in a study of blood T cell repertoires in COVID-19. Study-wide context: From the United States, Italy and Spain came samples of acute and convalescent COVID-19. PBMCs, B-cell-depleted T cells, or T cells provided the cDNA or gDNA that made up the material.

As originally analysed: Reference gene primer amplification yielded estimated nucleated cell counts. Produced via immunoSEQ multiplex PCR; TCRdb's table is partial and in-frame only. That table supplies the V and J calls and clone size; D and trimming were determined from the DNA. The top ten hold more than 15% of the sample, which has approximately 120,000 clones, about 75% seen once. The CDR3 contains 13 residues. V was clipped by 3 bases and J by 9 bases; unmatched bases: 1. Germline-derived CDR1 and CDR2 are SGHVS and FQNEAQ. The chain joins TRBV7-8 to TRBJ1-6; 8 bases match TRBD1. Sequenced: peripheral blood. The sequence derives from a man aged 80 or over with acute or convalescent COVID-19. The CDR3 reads CASSFDRGSPLHF. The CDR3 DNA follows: TGTGCCAGCAGCTTCGACAGGGGTTCACCCCTCCACTTT. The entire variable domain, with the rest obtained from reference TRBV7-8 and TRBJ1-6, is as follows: GAGVSQSPRYKVAKRGQDVALRCDPISGHVSLFWYQQALGQGPEFLTYFQNEAQLDKSGLPSDRFFAERPEGSVSTLKIQRTQQEDSAVYLCASSFDRGSPLHFGNGTRLTVT.